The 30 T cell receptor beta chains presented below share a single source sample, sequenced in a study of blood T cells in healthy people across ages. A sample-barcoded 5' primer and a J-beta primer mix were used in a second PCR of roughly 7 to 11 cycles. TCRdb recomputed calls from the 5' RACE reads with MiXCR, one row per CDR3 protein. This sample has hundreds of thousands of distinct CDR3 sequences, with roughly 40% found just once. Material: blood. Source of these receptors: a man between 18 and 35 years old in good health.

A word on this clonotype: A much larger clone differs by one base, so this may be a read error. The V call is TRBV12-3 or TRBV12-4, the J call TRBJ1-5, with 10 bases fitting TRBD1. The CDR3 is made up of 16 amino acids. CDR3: CASSFIDRGRNRPQHF. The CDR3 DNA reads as TGTGCCAGCAGTTTTATCGACAGGGGGCGAAATCGGCCCCAGCATTTT.

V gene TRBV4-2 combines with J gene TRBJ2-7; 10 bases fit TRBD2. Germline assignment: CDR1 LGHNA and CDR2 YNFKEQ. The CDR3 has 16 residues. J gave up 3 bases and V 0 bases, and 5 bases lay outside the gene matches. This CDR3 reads CASSQELAGSRYEQYF. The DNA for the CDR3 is TGTGCCAGCAGCCAAGAACTAGCGGGGAGCCGCTACGAGCAGTACTTC.

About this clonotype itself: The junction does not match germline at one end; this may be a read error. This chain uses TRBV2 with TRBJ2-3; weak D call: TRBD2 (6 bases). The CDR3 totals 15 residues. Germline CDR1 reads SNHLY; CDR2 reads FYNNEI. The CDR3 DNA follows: TGTGCCGGCAGGAGGAGGGGTATCTCCACAGATACGCAGTATTTT. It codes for CAGRRRGISTDTQYF.

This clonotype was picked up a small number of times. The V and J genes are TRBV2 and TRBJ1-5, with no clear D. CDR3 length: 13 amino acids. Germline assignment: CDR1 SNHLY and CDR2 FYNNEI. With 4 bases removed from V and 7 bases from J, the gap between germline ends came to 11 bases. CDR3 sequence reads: CASSVGRGQPQHF. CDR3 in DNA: TGTGCCAGCAGTGTTGGGAGAGGACAGCCCCAGCATTTT. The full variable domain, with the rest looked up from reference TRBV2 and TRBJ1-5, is EPEVTQTPSHQVTQMGQEVILRCVPISNHLYFYWYRQILGQKVEFLVSFYNNEISEKSEIFDDQFSVERPDGSNFTLKIRSTKLEDSAMYFCASSVGRGQPQHFGDGTRLSIL.

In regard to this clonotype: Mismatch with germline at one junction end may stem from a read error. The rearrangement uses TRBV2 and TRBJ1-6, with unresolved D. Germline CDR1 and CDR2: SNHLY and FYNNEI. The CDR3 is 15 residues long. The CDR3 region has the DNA TGTACCAGCAGACCGAGCGCCACCCAGGATTCACCCCTCCACTTT. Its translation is CTSRPSATQDSPLHF.

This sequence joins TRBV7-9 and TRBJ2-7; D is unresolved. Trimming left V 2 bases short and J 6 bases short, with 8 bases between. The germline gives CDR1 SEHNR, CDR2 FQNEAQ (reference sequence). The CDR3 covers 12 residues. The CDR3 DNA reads TGTGCCAGCAGCTTAAAACCTCCCGAGCAGTACTTC. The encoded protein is CASSLKPPEQYF.

CDR3 in amino acids: CASSLQGQPYGYTF. Written as DNA, the CDR3 is TGTGCCAGCAGTCTCCAAGGACAGCCCTATGGCTACACCTTC. V usage is TRBV2 and J usage is TRBJ1-2, with D perhaps TRBD1 (6 bases). Trimming removed 5 bases at V and 4 bases at J, with 14 bases between. This CDR3 has 14 amino acids. The germline V gene encodes CDR1 SNHLY and CDR2 FYNNEI. Together with reference TRBV2 and TRBJ1-2, the CDR3 gives the full variable domain: EPEVTQTPSHQVTQMGQEVILRCVPISNHLYFYWYRQILGQKVEFLVSFYNNEISEKSEIFDDQFSVERPDGSNFTLKIRSTKLEDSAMYFCASSLQGQPYGYTFGSGTRLTVV.

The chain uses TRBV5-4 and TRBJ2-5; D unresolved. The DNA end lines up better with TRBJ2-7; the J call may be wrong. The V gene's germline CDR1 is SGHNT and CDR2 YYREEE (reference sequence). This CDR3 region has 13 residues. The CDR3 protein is CASSLALSYEQYF. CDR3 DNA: TGTGCCAGCAGCCTCGCACTGAGCTACGAGCAGTACTTC.

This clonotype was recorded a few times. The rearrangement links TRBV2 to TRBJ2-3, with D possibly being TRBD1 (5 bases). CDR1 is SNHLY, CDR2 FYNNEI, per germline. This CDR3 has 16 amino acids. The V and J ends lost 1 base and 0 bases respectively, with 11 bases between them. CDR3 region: CASSEVGQRSTDTQYF. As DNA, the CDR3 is TGTGCCAGCAGTGAAGTCGGACAAAGGAGCACAGATACGCAGTATTTT.

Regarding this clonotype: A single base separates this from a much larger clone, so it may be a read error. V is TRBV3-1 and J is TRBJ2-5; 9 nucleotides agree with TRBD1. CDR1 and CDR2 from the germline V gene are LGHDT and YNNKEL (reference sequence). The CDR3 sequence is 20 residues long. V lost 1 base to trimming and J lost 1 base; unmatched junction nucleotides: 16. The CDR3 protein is CASSQGVGTGRVRGQETQYF. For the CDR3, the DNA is TGTGCCAGCAGCCAAGGAGTTGGGACAGGGAGGGTCCGTGGCCAAGAGACCCAGTACTTC.

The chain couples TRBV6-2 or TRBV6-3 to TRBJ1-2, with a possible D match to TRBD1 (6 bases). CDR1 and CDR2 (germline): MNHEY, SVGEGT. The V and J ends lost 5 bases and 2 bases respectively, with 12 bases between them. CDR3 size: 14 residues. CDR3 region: CASSIRTENYGYTF. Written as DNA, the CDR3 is TGTGCCAGCAGTATCAGGACAGAGAACTATGGCTACACCTTC.

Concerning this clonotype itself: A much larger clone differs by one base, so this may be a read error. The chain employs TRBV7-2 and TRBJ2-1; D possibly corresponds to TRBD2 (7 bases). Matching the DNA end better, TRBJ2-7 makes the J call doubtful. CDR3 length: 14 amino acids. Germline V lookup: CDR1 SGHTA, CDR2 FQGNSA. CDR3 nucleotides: TGTGCCAGCAACGGCGGGGGCAGATACAATGAGCAGTACTTC. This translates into CASNGGGRYNEQYF.

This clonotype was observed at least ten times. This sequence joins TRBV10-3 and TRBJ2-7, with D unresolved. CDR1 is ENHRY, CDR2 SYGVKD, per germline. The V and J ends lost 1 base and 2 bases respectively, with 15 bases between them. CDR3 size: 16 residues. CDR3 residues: CAISEYSARNTYEQYF. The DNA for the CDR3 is TGTGCCATCAGTGAGTACTCGGCCAGGAATACCTACGAGCAGTACTTC.

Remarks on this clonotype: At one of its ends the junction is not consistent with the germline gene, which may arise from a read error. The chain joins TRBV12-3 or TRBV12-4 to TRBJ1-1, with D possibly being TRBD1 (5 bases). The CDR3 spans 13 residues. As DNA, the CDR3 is TGTGCCAGCAGTTTACCAGGGAGGGCTGAAGTTTTCTTT. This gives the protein CASSLPGRAEVFF.

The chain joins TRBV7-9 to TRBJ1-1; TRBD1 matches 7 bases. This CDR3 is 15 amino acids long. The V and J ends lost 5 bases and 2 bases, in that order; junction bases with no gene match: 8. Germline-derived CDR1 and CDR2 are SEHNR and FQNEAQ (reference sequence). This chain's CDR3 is CASSAWDSYNTEAFF. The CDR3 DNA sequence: TGTGCCAGCAGCGCATGGGACAGCTACAACACTGAAGCTTTCTTT.

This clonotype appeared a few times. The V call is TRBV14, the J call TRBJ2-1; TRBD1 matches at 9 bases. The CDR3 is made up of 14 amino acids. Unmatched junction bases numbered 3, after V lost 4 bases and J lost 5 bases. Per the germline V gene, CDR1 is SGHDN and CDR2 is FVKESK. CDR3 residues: CASSPWTGDNEQFF. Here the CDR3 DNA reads TGTGCCAGCAGCCCATGGACAGGGGACAATGAGCAGTTCTTC.

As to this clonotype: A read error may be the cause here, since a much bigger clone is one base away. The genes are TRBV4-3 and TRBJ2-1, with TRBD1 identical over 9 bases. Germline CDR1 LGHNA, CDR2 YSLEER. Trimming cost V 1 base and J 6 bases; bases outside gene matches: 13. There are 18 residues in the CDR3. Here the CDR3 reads CASSQAHSGGQGCNEQFF. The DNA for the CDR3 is TGCGCCAGCAGCCAAGCCCACTCAGGGGGACAGGGTTGCAATGAGCAGTTCTTC.

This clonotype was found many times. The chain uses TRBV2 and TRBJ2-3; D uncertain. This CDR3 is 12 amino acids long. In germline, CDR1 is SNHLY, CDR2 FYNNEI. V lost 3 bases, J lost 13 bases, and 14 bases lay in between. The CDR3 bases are TGTGCCAGCAGTGAGCGGTCGTCCGTGGAGTATTTT. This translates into CASSERSSVEYF.

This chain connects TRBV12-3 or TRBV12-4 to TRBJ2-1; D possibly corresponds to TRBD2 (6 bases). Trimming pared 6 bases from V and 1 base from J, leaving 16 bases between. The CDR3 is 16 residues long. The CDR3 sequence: CASSPLASGSYNEQFF. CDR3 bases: TGTGCCAGCAGCCCACTAGCTTCCGGGTCCTACAATGAGCAGTTCTTC.

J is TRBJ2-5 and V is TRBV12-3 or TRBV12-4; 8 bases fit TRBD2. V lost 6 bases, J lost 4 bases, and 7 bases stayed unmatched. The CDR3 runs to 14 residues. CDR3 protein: CASRRAGVGETQYF. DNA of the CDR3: TGTGCCAGCAGAAGAGCGGGGGTGGGAGAGACCCAGTACTTC.

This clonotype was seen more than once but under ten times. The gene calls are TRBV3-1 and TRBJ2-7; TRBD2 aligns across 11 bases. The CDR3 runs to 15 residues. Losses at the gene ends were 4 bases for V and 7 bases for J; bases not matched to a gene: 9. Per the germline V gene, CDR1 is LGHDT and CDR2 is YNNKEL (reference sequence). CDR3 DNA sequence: TGTGCCAGCAGCCGTCTAGCGGGGGGCGACAATGAGCAGTACTTC. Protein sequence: CASSRLAGGDNEQYF.

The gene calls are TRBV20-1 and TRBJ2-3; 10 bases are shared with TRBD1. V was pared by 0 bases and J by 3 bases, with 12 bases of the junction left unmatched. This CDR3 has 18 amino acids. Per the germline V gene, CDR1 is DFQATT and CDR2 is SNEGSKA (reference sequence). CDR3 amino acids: CSARDIGGGTGVTDTQYF. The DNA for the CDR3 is TGCAGTGCTAGAGATATCGGCGGGGGGACAGGGGTGACAGATACGCAGTATTTT.

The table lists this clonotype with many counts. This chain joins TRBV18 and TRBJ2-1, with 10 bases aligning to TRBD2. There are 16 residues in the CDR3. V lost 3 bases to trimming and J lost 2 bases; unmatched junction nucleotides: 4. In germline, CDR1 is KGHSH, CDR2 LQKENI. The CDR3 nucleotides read TGTGCCAGCTCACCCCCAGCGGGGGGGACCTACAATGAGCAGTTCTTC. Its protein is CASSPPAGGTYNEQFF.

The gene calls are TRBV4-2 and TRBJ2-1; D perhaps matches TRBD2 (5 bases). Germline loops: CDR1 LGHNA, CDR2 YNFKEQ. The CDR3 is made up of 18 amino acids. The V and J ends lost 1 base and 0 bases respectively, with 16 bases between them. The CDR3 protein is CASSQVMSSRVSYNEQFF. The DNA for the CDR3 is TGTGCCAGCAGCCAAGTGATGTCTAGCCGGGTCTCCTACAATGAGCAGTTCTTC.

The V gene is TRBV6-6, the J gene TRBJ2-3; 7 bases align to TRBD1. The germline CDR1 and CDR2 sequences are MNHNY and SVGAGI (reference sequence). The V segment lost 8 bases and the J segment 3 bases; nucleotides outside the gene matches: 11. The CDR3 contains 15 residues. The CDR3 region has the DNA TGTGCCAGCCTGTGGGCGAGACAGGGAACAGATACGCAGTATTTT. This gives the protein CASLWARQGTDTQYF.

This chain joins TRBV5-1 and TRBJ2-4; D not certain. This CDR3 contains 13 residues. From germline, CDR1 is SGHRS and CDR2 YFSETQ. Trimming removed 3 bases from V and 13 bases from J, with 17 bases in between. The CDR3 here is CASSSVVSYKQYF. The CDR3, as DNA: TGCGCCAGCAGCTCCGTGGTCTCCTACAAGCAGTACTTC.

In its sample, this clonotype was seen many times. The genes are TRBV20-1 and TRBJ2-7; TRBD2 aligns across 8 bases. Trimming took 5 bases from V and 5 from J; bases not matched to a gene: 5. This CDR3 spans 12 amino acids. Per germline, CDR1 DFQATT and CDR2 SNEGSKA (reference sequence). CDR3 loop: CSAVRGADEQYF. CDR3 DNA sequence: TGCAGTGCTGTGCGGGGGGCGGACGAGCAGTACTTC.

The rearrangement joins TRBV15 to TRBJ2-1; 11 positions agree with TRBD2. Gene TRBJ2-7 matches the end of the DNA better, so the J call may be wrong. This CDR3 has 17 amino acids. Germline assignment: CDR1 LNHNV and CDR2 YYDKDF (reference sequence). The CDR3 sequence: CATSITSGGFSYNEQYF. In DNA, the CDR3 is TGTGCCACCAGCATAACTAGCGGGGGTTTCTCCTACAATGAGCAGTACTTC.

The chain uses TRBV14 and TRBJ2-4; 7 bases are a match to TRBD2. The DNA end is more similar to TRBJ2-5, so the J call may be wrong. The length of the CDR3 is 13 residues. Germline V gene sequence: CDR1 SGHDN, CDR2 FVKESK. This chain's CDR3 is CASSQPAGETQYF. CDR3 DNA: TGTGCCAGCAGCCAACCAGCGGGGGAGACCCAGTACTTC.

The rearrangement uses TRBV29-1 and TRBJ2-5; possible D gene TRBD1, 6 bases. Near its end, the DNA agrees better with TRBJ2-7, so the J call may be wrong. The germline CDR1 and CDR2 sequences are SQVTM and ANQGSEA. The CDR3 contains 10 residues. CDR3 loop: CSVAGVEQYF. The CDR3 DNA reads TGCAGCGTTGCAGGGGTCGAGCAGTACTTC.